The T cell receptor (beta chain) described here comes from a study of Tregs in tolerant kidney transplant recipients (dated by TCRdb to between 2018 and 2021). Concerning the study at large: The study applied TCRbeta sequencing to find donor-specific regulatory T cells before combined kidney and bone marrow transplantation and then followed those same cells after transplant.

What the work shows at the level of the full study, not this receptor alone: Expanding Tregs with activated donor B cells appeared to identify the most biologically relevant and donor-specific TCRbeta repertoire. PCR primers changed over time for some patients, so nucleotide-level comparison across those patients' samples was not possible. In tolerant patients, donor-specific Tregs expanded more than Tregs overall, which suggests antigen-driven rather than nonspecific expansion. Because the study included only a small number of patients, the results must be confirmed in larger populations and under other immunosuppression protocols. Biological reproducibility was not directly assessed, although technical replication error appeared to be minimal.

V is pruned by 2 bases and J by 3 bases, leaving 4 bases of the junction without a gene match. The CDR3, cysteine through phenylalanine, is 16 amino acids long. The entry retains the CDR3 DNA only, 48 bases that are in frame from base 1. The germline V gene sets CDR1 to MNHEY and CDR2 to SVGAGI. The label giving this sample's time point can be read as: 6 months after combined kidney and bone marrow transplant. The transplants used related donors with nonmyeloablative bone marrow transplantation, and mixed chimerism in the human trials was transient. Unstimulated Tregs (CD4+CD25+CD127-), CD4+ non-Tregs (CD4+CD25-), CD4 and CD8 cells were FACS-sorted from thawed PBMCs. The patients were several recipients of combined kidney and bone marrow transplants from the ITN036ST trial, and samples were available only from these trial subjects. Healthy control blood was processed to PBMCs by Ficoll density gradient and cryopreserved, and patient PBMCs were collected before and after transplant.

For TCRbeta CDR3 sequencing, genomic DNA was extracted from sorted cells using the QIAGEN DNeasy Blood and Tissue Kit. High-throughput TCRbeta CDR3 sequencing, which included PCR amplification with bias correction and internal controls, was done commercially through immunoSEQ. Regarding the original processing steps: A unique productive TCRbeta sequence was defined by the CDR3 nucleotide sequence when primers matched, and otherwise by the CDR3 amino acid sequence together with the Vbeta and Jbeta genes. Sorting error was corrected by removing sequences shared between sorted populations at a frequency ratio of 2:1 or less, and the remaining shared sequences were assigned to the higher population. A sequence was defined as donor-reactive if the sequence was expanded at least 5-fold in CFSE-low cells compared with unstimulated cells and had a frequency of at least 0.01% in CFSE-low cells. Jensen-Shannon divergence, calculated on the top 100 TCRbeta sequences ranked by frequency, was used to quantify repertoire divergence. For samples with multiple sequencing runs, sorting error was corrected separately for each run before the runs were pooled. TCRdb re-hosts the immuneACCESS table, in-frame sequences only. Its copies lack some clones; in the studies checked, an unresolved V gene accounts for under half of them, and the cause for the rest is not known. V and J calls and clone size follow that table, whereas D and trimming were derived from the DNA. This sample gives some 21,000 clones in total; over 70% of them show up just once. Roughly 25% of the sample lies in the top ten.

A note on this clone: The antigen it binds to is not known. No base quality values were provided; no much bigger clone lies one nucleotide off.

The chain couples TRBV6-5 to TRBJ2-7; 13 junctional bases match TRBD2. The sequencing here drew on CD8+ T cells from blood (PBMCs), taken 6 months after the transplant. The TCR sequence derives from a human patient who received a combined kidney and bone marrow transplant. After a transplant, some T cells may have been passed on by the graft donor. The DNA is TGTGCCAGCAGTTACGGACTAGCGGGGGACGGCTACGAGCAGTACTTC. Translated, it reads CASSYGLAGDGYEQYF.